These T cell receptor beta chains were read from a single sample in a study of PD-L1 blockade in urothelial cancer. Data came from immunoSEQ multiplex PCR; TCRdb stores just in-frame clones and leaves some out. The data contain under 40,000 clones, 87% of them singletons. The sequences come from PBMCs, collected around atezolizumab (anti-PD-L1) treatment. The receptors derive from a man between 50 and 59 years old with urothelial cancer. CDR3s include the opening cysteine and the closing phenylalanine or tryptophan. A D gene is named only where the DNA matches it firmly. Clone size, where shown, is once, few, many, or a class for clones that have expanded.

J gene: TRBJ1-5; CDR3 length: 14; D gene: NA; V gene: TRBV30; clone size: NA; CDR3 protein: CAWSGLFGNQPQHF; CDR3 DNA: TGTGCCTGGAGTGGTTTATTCGGGAATCAGCCCCAGCATTTT
J gene: TRBJ2-1; CDR3 length: 14; D gene: NA; V gene: TRBV7-3; clone size: few; CDR3 protein: CASSLGGAPREQFF; CDR3 DNA: TGTGCCAGCAGTCTGGGGGGGGCCCCTAGGGAGCAGTTCTTC
J gene: TRBJ2-5; CDR3 length: 16; D gene: TRBD2; V gene: TRBV10-2; clone size: NA; CDR3 protein: CASSEFGRALQETQYF; CDR3 DNA: TGCGCCAGCAGTGAATTCGGGAGGGCCCTCCAAGAGACCCAGTACTTC
J gene: TRBJ1-1; CDR3 length: 15; D gene: TRBD1; V gene: TRBV7-3; clone size: NA; CDR3 protein: CASSPLTGVNTEAFF; CDR3 DNA: TGTGCCAGCAGCCCACTCACAGGGGTGAACACTGAAGCTTTCTTT
J gene: TRBJ2-5; CDR3 length: 14; D gene: NA; V gene: TRBV15; clone size: NA; CDR3 protein: CATSRGGGYKTQYF; CDR3 DNA: TGTGCCACCAGCAGAGGAGGGGGATACAAGACCCAGTACTTC
J gene: TRBJ2-1; CDR3 length: 17; D gene: TRBD2; V gene: TRBV5-1; clone size: NA; CDR3 protein: CASSPGLAGSSSLEQFF; CDR3 DNA: TGCGCCAGCAGCCCGGGACTAGCGGGTTCCTCTAGTTTGGAGCAGTTCTTC
J gene: TRBJ2-2; CDR3 length: 15; D gene: TRBD1; V gene: TRBV28; clone size: NA; CDR3 protein: CASTLYGTVTGELFF; CDR3 DNA: TGTGCCAGCACCCTATACGGGACAGTCACCGGGGAGCTGTTTTTT
J gene: TRBJ2-5; CDR3 length: 12; D gene: NA; V gene: TRBV29-1; clone size: once; CDR3 protein: CSPTGPGETQYF; CDR3 DNA: TGCAGCCCCACAGGCCCAGGGGAGACCCAGTACTTC
J gene: TRBJ2-3; CDR3 length: 16; D gene: TRBD1; V gene: TRBV11-3; clone size: NA; CDR3 protein: CASSLGTVQAADTQYF; CDR3 DNA: TGTGCCAGCAGCTTGGGGACAGTCCAAGCAGCAGATACGCAGTATTTT
J gene: TRBJ2-7; CDR3 length: 15; D gene: TRBD1; V gene: TRBV11-2; clone size: once; CDR3 protein: CASSSPSDRTYEQYF; CDR3 DNA: TGTGCCAGCAGCTCCCCTTCGGACAGGACCTACGAGCAGTACTTC
J gene: TRBJ2-5; CDR3 length: 14; D gene: NA; V gene: TRBV9; clone size: NA; CDR3 protein: CASSVAAGGETQYF; CDR3 DNA: TGTGCCAGCAGCGTAGCCGCAGGTGGGGAGACCCAGTACTTC
J gene: TRBJ1-1; CDR3 length: 14; D gene: TRBD1; V gene: TRBV14; clone size: NA; CDR3 protein: CASSPRDRGTEAFF; CDR3 DNA: TGTGCCAGCAGCCCCCGGGACAGGGGGACTGAAGCTTTCTTT
J gene: TRBJ2-7; CDR3 length: 14; D gene: TRBD2; V gene: TRBV5-1; clone size: NA; CDR3 protein: CASSSGGLVHEQYF; CDR3 DNA: TGCGCCAGCAGCAGCGGGGGACTAGTCCACGAGCAGTACTTC
J gene: TRBJ2-7; CDR3 length: 14; D gene: NA; V gene: TRBV18; clone size: NA; CDR3 protein: CASSPRTGTYEQYF; CDR3 DNA: TGTGCCAGCTCACCACGGACGGGGACCTACGAGCAGTACTTC
J gene: TRBJ2-5; CDR3 length: 12; D gene: NA; V gene: TRBV10-3; clone size: NA; CDR3 protein: CAIRGTQETQYF; CDR3 DNA: TGTGCCATCAGAGGGACTCAAGAGACCCAGTACTTC
J gene: TRBJ2-3; CDR3 length: 18; D gene: TRBD2; V gene: TRBV9; clone size: NA; CDR3 protein: CASSPQVSGGISTDTQYF; CDR3 DNA: TGTGCCAGCAGCCCCCAGGTGAGCGGGGGTATAAGCACAGATACGCAGTATTTT
J gene: TRBJ2-3; CDR3 length: 15; D gene: TRBD1; V gene: TRBV5-4; clone size: NA; CDR3 protein: CASSLGTGLGDTQYF; CDR3 DNA: TGTGCCAGCAGCTTGGGGACAGGGTTGGGAGATACGCAGTATTTT
J gene: TRBJ2-7; CDR3 length: 12; D gene: TRBD2; V gene: TRBV29-1; clone size: NA; CDR3 protein: CSAGGSSYEQYF; CDR3 DNA: TGCAGCGCGGGAGGGAGTTCCTACGAGCAGTACTTC
J gene: TRBJ2-1; CDR3 length: 14; D gene: NA; V gene: TRBV11-2; clone size: once; CDR3 protein: CASSSRGVSTEQFF; CDR3 DNA: TGTGCCAGCAGCTCCAGGGGTGTTAGCACTGAGCAGTTCTTC
J gene: TRBJ2-7; CDR3 length: 16; D gene: NA; V gene: TRBV5-4; clone size: NA; CDR3 protein: CASSLGLASRGPEQYF; CDR3 DNA: TGTGCCAGCAGCTTGGGTCTAGCGAGCCGAGGGCCCGAGCAGTACTTC
J gene: TRBJ1-5; CDR3 length: 13; D gene: TRBD1; V gene: TRBV29-1; clone size: NA; CDR3 protein: CSVGQGSNQPQHF; CDR3 DNA: TGCAGCGTTGGACAGGGAAGCAATCAGCCCCAGCATTTT
J gene: TRBJ2-2; CDR3 length: 16; D gene: TRBD1; V gene: TRBV5-4; clone size: NA; CDR3 protein: CASSTGTASNTGELFF; CDR3 DNA: TGTGCCAGCAGCACAGGGACAGCGTCGAACACCGGGGAGCTGTTTTTT
J gene: TRBJ1-2; CDR3 length: 13; D gene: NA; V gene: TRBV7-2; clone size: NA; CDR3 protein: CASSRTRMEGYTF; CDR3 DNA: TGTGCCAGCAGCCGAACCCGTATGGAGGGCTACACCTTC
J gene: TRBJ2-7; CDR3 length: 13; D gene: NA; V gene: TRBV5-1; clone size: NA; CDR3 protein: CASSLEGGREQYF; CDR3 DNA: TGCGCCAGCAGCTTGGAGGGGGGGCGGGAGCAGTACTTC
J gene: TRBJ1-2; CDR3 length: 15; D gene: NA; V gene: TRBV10-3; clone size: NA; CDR3 protein: CAISESRGIGYGYTF; CDR3 DNA: TGTGCCATCAGTGAGTCACGGGGTATCGGCTATGGCTACACCTTC
J gene: TRBJ1-1; CDR3 length: 13; D gene: TRBD1; V gene: TRBV29-1; clone size: NA; CDR3 protein: CSVGTGVNTEAFF; CDR3 DNA: TGCAGCGTGGGGACAGGGGTGAACACTGAAGCTTTCTTT
J gene: TRBJ2-7; CDR3 length: 18; D gene: TRBD1; V gene: TRBV4-1; clone size: NA; CDR3 protein: CASSQDSPGTGTYVEQYF; CDR3 DNA: TGCGCCAGCAGCCAAGATTCACCAGGGACAGGAACTTACGTGGAGCAGTACTTC
J gene: TRBJ2-5; CDR3 length: 15; D gene: NA; V gene: TRBV9; clone size: NA; CDR3 protein: CASSVTGGAIETQYF; CDR3 DNA: TGTGCCAGCAGCGTCACCGGGGGAGCTATAGAGACCCAGTACTTC
J gene: TRBJ2-1; CDR3 length: 14; D gene: NA; V gene: TRBV11-3; clone size: once; CDR3 protein: CASSFRGTSNEQFF; CDR3 DNA: TGTGCCAGCAGCTTCAGGGGTACAAGCAATGAGCAGTTCTTC
J gene: TRBJ1-2; CDR3 length: 13; D gene: TRBD1; V gene: TRBV19; clone size: NA; CDR3 protein: CASRDRSNYGYTF; CDR3 DNA: TGTGCCAGTCGGGACAGATCCAACTATGGCTACACCTTC
J gene: TRBJ2-7; CDR3 length: 13; D gene: NA; V gene: TRBV11-1; clone size: few; CDR3 protein: CASSPRQGPEQYF; CDR3 DNA: TGTGCCAGCAGCCCCAGGCAGGGTCCCGAGCAGTACTTC
J gene: TRBJ2-7; CDR3 length: 14; D gene: NA; V gene: TRBV4-3; clone size: NA; CDR3 protein: CASSQDFPTYEQYF; CDR3 DNA: TGCGCCAGCAGCCAAGATTTTCCCACCTACGAGCAGTACTTC
J gene: TRBJ2-6; CDR3 length: 15; D gene: NA; V gene: TRBV30; clone size: NA; CDR3 protein: CAWSKGASGANVLTF; CDR3 DNA: TGTGCCTGGAGTAAAGGGGCATCTGGGGCCAACGTCCTGACTTTC
J gene: TRBJ1-5; CDR3 length: 11; D gene: NA; V gene: TRBV6-1; clone size: NA; CDR3 protein: CASSDLLPQHF; CDR3 DNA: TGTGCCAGCAGTGACCTCCTACCCCAGCATTTT
J gene: TRBJ2-7; CDR3 length: 16; D gene: TRBD1; V gene: TRBV28; clone size: NA; CDR3 protein: CASSATLGTGGGKQYF; CDR3 DNA: TGTGCCAGCAGTGCCACCCTAGGGACAGGGGGCGGAAAGCAGTACTTC
J gene: TRBJ1-4; CDR3 length: 14; D gene: NA; V gene: TRBV6-6; clone size: once; CDR3 protein: CASSYVGRHEKLFF; CDR3 DNA: TGTGCCAGCAGTTACGTGGGGCGCCATGAAAAACTGTTTTTT
J gene: TRBJ1-3; CDR3 length: 14; D gene: NA; V gene: TRBV25-1; clone size: few; CDR3 protein: CASSELQDFSTIYF; CDR3 DNA: TGTGCCAGCAGTGAGTTACAGGATTTCAGCACCATATATTTT